These 19 T cell receptor beta chains originate from one sample sequenced in a study of spatial heterogeneity in lung cancer. Time point meaning: blood at routine non-recurrence follow-up after resection. Frozen PBMC, nontumor lung or tumor provided whole RNA, which was sequenced unsorted. MiXCR, run by TCRdb on the 5' RACE reads, gives a single entry per CDR3 protein. The data contain 20,000 to 30,000 distinct CDR3 sequences, 4.5% to 7.5% of them singletons. The source material was PBMCs, sampled at follow-up. The receptors were gathered from a male donor with early-stage non-small cell lung cancer.

This clonotype is categorized as medium-sized. The genes are TRBV29-1 and TRBJ2-3; D not certain. Germline CDR1 SQVTM, CDR2 ANQGSEA. The CDR3 covers 14 residues. Trimming pared 0 bases from V and 4 bases from J, leaving 11 bases between. CDR3 sequence: CSVEDTPGADTQYF. CDR3 coding DNA: TGCAGCGTTGAAGATACCCCCGGAGCAGATACGCAGTATTTT.

This clonotype showed up many times. CDR3 loop: CASSQGVEAFF. In nucleotides, the CDR3 is TGTGCCAGCAGCCAAGGTGTTGAAGCTTTCTTT. The V call is TRBV3-1, the J call TRBJ1-1; D is uncertain. Trimming stripped 1 base from V and 7 bases from J, with 4 bases between. The CDR3 is 11 amino acids. Germline CDR1 and CDR2: LGHDT and YNNKEL (reference sequence).

There are many counts of this clonotype. The V call is TRBV10-3, the J call TRBJ1-5; D remains unclear. The germline V gene has CDR1 ENHRY and CDR2 SYGVKD. The CDR3 loop spans 13 amino acids. Trimming took off 6 bases at V and 1 base at J, with 7 bases between the two ends. The CDR3 sequence is CAISAASNQPQHF. The CDR3 DNA sequence: TGTGCCATCAGCGCGGCCAGCAATCAGCCCCAGCATTTT.

This clonotype was detected ten times or more. The CDR3 DNA follows: TGTGCCAGCAGTTTCTCGGGGGGCAGTGAGCAGTACGTC. Translating it yields CASSFSGGSEQYV. This chain links TRBV12-3 or TRBV12-4 with TRBJ2-7; D is perhaps TRBD2 (7 bases). V was clipped by 3 bases and J by 7 bases, with 13 bases between them. The CDR3 is 13 amino acids.

This clonotype appeared many times. The genes are TRBV21-1 and TRBJ2-7; the tabulated D call, TRBD2, remains unverified against the DNA. TRBV21-1 is flagged as a pseudogene. This CDR3 is built from 16 residues. The CDR3 DNA reads TGTGCCAGCAGCCTAGGTAGGGGTCGGCGGGAAGGCGAGCAGTACGTC. Encoded protein: CASSLGRGRREGEQYV.

This clonotype was counted at least ten times. The chain employs TRBV10-3 and TRBJ2-1; D assignment may be TRBD1 or TRBD2 (5 bases each). Trimming shortened V by 1 base and J by 5 bases, and 6 bases separated the two germline ends. CDR1 and CDR2 from the germline V gene are ENHRY and SYGVKD. The CDR3 runs to 13 residues. The CDR3 DNA follows: TGTGCCATCAGTGAGTTGGGGGACAATGAGCAGTTCTTC. Translated: CAISELGDNEQFF.

This clonotype was seen more than once but under ten times. The gene calls are TRBV7-3 and TRBJ2-1; 7 bases map to TRBD1. J lost 3 bases, V lost 5 bases, and 7 bases had no gene match. Germline V gene sequence: CDR1 SGHTA, CDR2 FQGTGA. The CDR3 is 15 amino acids. The CDR3 bases are TGTGCCAGCAGCCTAGACAGGGATCACTACAATGAGCAGTTCTTC. It encodes CASSLDRDHYNEQFF.

The chain carries TRBV7-9 and TRBJ2-1; no clear D. The CDR3 loop spans 15 amino acids. The V gene's germline CDR1 is SEHNR and CDR2 FQNEAQ (reference sequence). V lost 8 bases to trimming and J lost 5 bases, with 19 bases between them. The CDR3 protein is CASSLQAVGHNEQFF. The CDR3 coding sequence is TGTGCCAGCTCCCTTCAAGCAGTCGGTCACAATGAGCAGTTCTTC.

In this sample, this clonotype turned up many times. CDR3 sequence: CAITPGLGETQYF. The DNA of the CDR3 is TGTGCCATCACCCCAGGACTCGGGGAGACCCAGTACTTC. The J gene is TRBJ2-5, the V gene TRBV10-3, with a tentative D call TRBD2 (5 bases). Germline assignment: CDR1 ENHRY and CDR2 SYGVKD. The CDR3 contains 13 residues. With 7 bases removed from V and 5 bases from J, the gap between germline ends came to 14 bases.

This clonotype was recorded many times. The V and J genes are TRBV16 and TRBJ2-7; 8 nucleotides line up with TRBD1. In germline, CDR1 is KGHSY, CDR2 FQNENV. The J segment lost 6 bases and the V segment lost 4 bases, leaving 8 bases of the junction unmatched. The CDR3 is 14 residues long. The CDR3 DNA reads as TGTGCCAGCAGCCCAGGGGGCGCAGGTTCCGAGCAGTACTTC. It specifies CASSPGGAGSEQYF.

This clonotype showed up many times. The V and J genes are TRBV6-2 or TRBV6-3 and TRBJ1-1; possible D gene TRBD1, 5 bases. V was cut by 7 bases and J by 4 bases, with 16 bases left in between. CDR1 and CDR2 from the germline V gene are MNHEY and SVGEGT. This CDR3 is 14 amino acids long. CDR3 region: CASIGAEVSTEAFF. CDR3 coding DNA: TGTGCCAGCATCGGGGCCGAGGTTAGCACTGAAGCTTTCTTT.

This clonotype appeared many times. The rearrangement links TRBV29-1 to TRBJ1-1; 9 positions match TRBD1. The CDR3 runs 16 residues. The germline V gene encodes CDR1 SQVTM and CDR2 ANQGSEA. After removal of 6 bases from V and 0 bases from J, the junction contained 11 bases not matched to a gene. CDR3 residues: CSVEPGQGTVNTEAFF. The CDR3 DNA follows: TGCAGCGTCGAGCCGGGACAGGGTACTGTGAACACTGAAGCTTTCTTT.

This clonotype was counted ten times or more. The chain joins TRBV20-1 to TRBJ1-4; 8 positions agree with TRBD1. V lost 2 bases to trimming and J lost 7 bases; unmatched junction nucleotides: 6. The CDR3 loop spans 14 amino acids. Germline CDR1 is DFQATT and CDR2 is SNEGSKA (reference sequence). The CDR3 sequence is CSARKQGASEKLFF. As DNA, the CDR3 is TGCAGTGCTAGAAAGCAGGGGGCTAGTGAAAAACTGTTTTTT.

The J gene is TRBJ2-6, the V gene TRBV2; TRBD1 matches at 9 bases. Germline V gives CDR1 SNHLY, CDR2 FYNNEI. The CDR3 spans 16 residues. Losses at the gene ends were 5 bases for V and 5 bases for J; bases not matched to a gene: 7. The DNA for the CDR3 is TGTGCCAGCAGTCCGGGACAGGGAGGTAGGGCCAACGTCCTGACTTTC. Its protein is CASSPGQGGRANVLTF.

This sequence joins TRBV14 and TRBJ2-3; 8 bases map to TRBD1. The germline V gene encodes CDR1 SGHDN and CDR2 FVKESK. Trimming took 5 bases from V and 2 from J; bases not matched to a gene: 9. This CDR3 is 16 amino acids long. The CDR3 DNA sequence: TGTGCCAGCAGCTCGGACAGGGAAAGTATCACAGATACGCAGTATTTT. It encodes CASSSDRESITDTQYF.

Ten or more counts support this clonotype. The chain combines TRBV7-9 with TRBJ2-1; possible D gene TRBD2, 6 bases. Trimming removed 5 bases from V and 15 bases from J, with 20 bases in between. The CDR3 sequence is 13 residues long. Germline V gene sequence: CDR1 SEHNR, CDR2 FQNEAQ (reference sequence). The CDR3 DNA reads as TGTGCCAGCAGCCAAGGGACTCCCCCGAGTGGGTTCTTC. Amino acid sequence: CASSQGTPPSGFF.

At least ten counts were recorded for this clonotype. The CDR3 DNA reads as TGCAGCGCCGCCCAGCTCAGCACCGGGGAGCTGTTTTTT. Translation: CSAAQLSTGELFF. The gene calls are TRBV29-1 and TRBJ2-2, with D unresolved. The germline V gene has CDR1 SQVTM and CDR2 ANQGSEA. V lost 7 bases and J lost 4, with 13 bases in between. The CDR3 extends over 13 amino acids.

This clonotype was detected many times. The chain carries TRBV12-3 or TRBV12-4 and TRBJ1-1; D uncertain. With 7 bases removed from V and 0 bases from J, the gap between germline ends came to 12 bases. The CDR3 runs to 14 residues. Here the CDR3 DNA reads TGTGCCAGCAAGAACAGAAATATGAACACTGAAGCTTTCTTT. It codes for CASKNRNMNTEAFF.

At least ten counts were recorded for this clonotype. V is TRBV6-2 or TRBV6-3 and J is TRBJ2-7, with 10 nucleotides matching TRBD1. Germline values: CDR1 MNHEY, CDR2 SVGEGT. The V gene end was trimmed by 6 bases and the J gene end by 0 bases; junction bases not matched to a gene: 8. The length of the CDR3 is 16 residues. The CDR3 here is CASSPPGQGPSYEQYV. DNA for the CDR3: TGTGCCAGCAGCCCCCCGGGACAGGGGCCCTCCTACGAGCAGTACGTC.